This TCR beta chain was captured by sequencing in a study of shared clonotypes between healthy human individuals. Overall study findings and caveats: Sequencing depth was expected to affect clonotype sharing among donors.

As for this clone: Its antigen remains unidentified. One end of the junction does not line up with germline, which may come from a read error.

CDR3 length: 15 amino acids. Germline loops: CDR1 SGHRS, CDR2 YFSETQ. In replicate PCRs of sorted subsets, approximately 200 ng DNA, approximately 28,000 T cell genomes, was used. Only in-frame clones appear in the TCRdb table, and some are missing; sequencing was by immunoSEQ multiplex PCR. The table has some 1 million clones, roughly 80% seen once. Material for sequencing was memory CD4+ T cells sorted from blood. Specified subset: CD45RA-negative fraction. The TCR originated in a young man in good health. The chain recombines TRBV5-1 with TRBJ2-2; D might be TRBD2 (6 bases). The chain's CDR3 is CASWAGSANTRELFF. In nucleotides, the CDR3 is TGCGCCAGCTGGGCGGGGAGCGCGAACACCAGGGAGCTGTTTTTT.